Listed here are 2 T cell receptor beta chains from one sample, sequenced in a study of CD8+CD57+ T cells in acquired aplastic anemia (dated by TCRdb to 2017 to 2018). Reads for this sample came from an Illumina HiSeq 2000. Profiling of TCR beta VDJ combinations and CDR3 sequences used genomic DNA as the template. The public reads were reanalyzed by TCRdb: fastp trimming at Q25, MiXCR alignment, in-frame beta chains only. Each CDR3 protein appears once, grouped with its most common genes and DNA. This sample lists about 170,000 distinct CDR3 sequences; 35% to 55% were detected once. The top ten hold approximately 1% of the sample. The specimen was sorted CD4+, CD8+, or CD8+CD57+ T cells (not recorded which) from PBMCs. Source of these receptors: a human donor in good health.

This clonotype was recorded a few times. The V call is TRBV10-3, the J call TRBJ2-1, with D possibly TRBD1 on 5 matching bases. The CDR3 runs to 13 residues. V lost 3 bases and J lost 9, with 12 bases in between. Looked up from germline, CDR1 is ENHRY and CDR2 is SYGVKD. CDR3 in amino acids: CAISDQGLGEQFF. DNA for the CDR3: TGTGCCATCAGTGATCAGGGTTTAGGTGAGCAGTTCTTC.

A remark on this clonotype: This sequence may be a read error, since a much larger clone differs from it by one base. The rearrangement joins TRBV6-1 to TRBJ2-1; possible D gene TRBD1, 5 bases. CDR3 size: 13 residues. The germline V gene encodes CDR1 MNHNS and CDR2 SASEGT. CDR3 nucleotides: TGTGGCAGCAGTGGTTCCAGGGTTCCTGAGCAGTTCTTC. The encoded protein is CGSSGSRVPEQFF.